This T cell receptor beta chain originates from a study of OX40 agonist ivuxolimab in advanced cancers. For context, the study as a whole: Ivuxolimab was an agonistic, fully human IgG2 monoclonal antibody directed against OX40 (CD134), a costimulatory receptor. Intravenous ivuxolimab was administered to patients every 2 weeks at six dose levels: 0.01, 0.1, 0.3, 1.5, 3 and 10 mg/kg. The dose-escalation cohort was 82.7% male with a mean age of approximately 59 years, ranging from roughly 20 to 80. Three dose-escalation patients achieved partial responses, one with hepatocellular carcinoma and two with cutaneous melanoma. Of the 50 to 55 dose-escalation patients, hepatocellular carcinoma was present in approximately 20, melanoma in around 15, renal cell carcinoma in 9 and head and neck cancer in 9. The paper reports the monotherapy dose-escalation portion (N = 52 patients) of the phase I ivuxolimab trial. Patients were allowed to have had prior anti-PD-1, anti-PD-L1 or anti-CTLA-4 therapy, and roughly two fifths of the dose-escalation patients had been treated with checkpoint inhibitors. Peripheral TCRbeta sequencing aimed to test whether ivuxolimab altered TCR sequence diversity and caused clonal T-cell expansion. Broader findings and caveats from the paper: Partial responders in the 0.1-3.0 mg/kg groups had among the lowest normalized peripheral clonal expansion, especially among CD8+ T cells. At doses of 0.1 to 3.0 mg/kg, clonal expansion of both CD4+ and CD8+ blood T cells was observed from baseline to week 6. After ivuxolimab, expanded clones were on average more numerous among CD8+ T cells than among CD4+ T cells. Antigen specificity was not determined for the clonally expanded peripheral T cells. Low levels of normalized T-cell clonal expansion were also seen in some patients who did not respond.

Genomic DNA was extracted from sorted cells for sequencing of the TCRbeta CDR3 region. The immunoSEQ Assay was used to sequence the TCRbeta CDR3 regions. The immuneACCESS repertoire file appears here via TCRdb, limited to in-frame rearrangements. These files lack a portion of the clones; in checked studies, under half of the deficit traces to unresolved V genes, and the cause of the others is not known. For this sample there are around 40,000 clones; 65% to 85% appear just once. The ten largest clones add up to 5.1% of the sample. The junction carries 8 bases between V and J, which are trimmed by 4 bases and 7 bases respectively. Taken from the germline V gene, the CDR1 and CDR2 loops are MDHEN and SYDVKM. The CDR3 covers 11 residues, taking in both the cysteine and the phenylalanine. The entry retains the CDR3 DNA only, 33 bases that are in frame from base 1. Patients with a history of autoimmune disease or receiving systemic immunosuppression were excluded from the trial. Peripheral blood for TCR sequencing was drawn from every dose cohort at baseline, at cycle 4 day 1 and at cycle 7 day 1. The samples were taken from a phase I, first-in-human, multicenter, open-label dose-escalation trial of ivuxolimab. The trial enrolled adults with locally advanced or metastatic head and neck squamous cell, hepatocellular, melanoma or renal cell carcinoma. CD4+ and CD8+ T cells were sorted separately from peripheral blood before TCR sequencing.

Comments on this clone: The antigen this receptor binds is unknown. The record has no base qualities; no much larger clone is one base away.

This sequence originates from an adult with an advanced solid tumor such as melanoma, head and neck, liver or kidney cancer. The chain is made from TRBV28 and TRBJ2-7, with the D segment identity uncertain. The source was CD4+ or CD8+ T cells sorted from blood, collected in a trial of the OX40 agonist ivuxolimab. The CDR3 corresponds to CASSSALEQYF. The sequence in DNA is TGTGCCAGCAGTTCGGCATTGGAGCAGTACTTC.